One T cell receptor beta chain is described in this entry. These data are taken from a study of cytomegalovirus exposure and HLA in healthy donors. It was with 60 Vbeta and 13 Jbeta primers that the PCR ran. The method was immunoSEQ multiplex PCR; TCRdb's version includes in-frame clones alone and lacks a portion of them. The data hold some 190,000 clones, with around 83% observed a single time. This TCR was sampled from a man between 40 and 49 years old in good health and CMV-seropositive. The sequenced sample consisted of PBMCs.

The CDR3 nucleotides are TGTGCCAGCAGCCAAGATCGGACAGGGAGGAACACTGAAGCTTTCTTT. The encoded protein is CASSQDRTGRNTEAFF. The V and J genes are TRBV4-2 and TRBJ1-1, with TRBD1 matching over 8 bases. CDR1 and CDR2 (germline): LGHNA, YNFKEQ. J gave up 1 base and V 0 bases, and 4 bases lay outside the gene matches. The CDR3 has 16 residues.